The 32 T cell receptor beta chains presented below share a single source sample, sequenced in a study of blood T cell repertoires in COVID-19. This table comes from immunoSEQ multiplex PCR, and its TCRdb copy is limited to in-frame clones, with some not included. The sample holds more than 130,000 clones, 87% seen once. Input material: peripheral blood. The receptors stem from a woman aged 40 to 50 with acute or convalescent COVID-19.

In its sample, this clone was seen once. The CDR3 loop reads CASSPGLAGVETQYF. In nucleotides, the CDR3 is TGTGCCAGCTCACCCGGACTAGCGGGAGTTGAGACCCAGTACTTC. The V gene is TRBV18, the J gene TRBJ2-5, with 13 bases lining up with TRBD2. From germline, CDR1 is KGHSH and CDR2 LQKENI. V shed 3 bases, J shed 5 bases, and the junction held 3 bases outside the gene matches. This CDR3 contains 15 residues.

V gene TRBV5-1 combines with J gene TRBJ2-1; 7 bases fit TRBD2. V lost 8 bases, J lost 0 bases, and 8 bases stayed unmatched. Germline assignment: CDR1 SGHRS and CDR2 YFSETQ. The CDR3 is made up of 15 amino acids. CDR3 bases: TGCGCCAGTCAAGATTCGGGAGGCTCCTACAATGAGCAGTTCTTC. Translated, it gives CASQDSGGSYNEQFF.

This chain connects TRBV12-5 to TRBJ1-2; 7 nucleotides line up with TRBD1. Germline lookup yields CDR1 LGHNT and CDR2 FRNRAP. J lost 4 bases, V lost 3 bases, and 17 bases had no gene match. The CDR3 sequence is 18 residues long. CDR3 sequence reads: CASGLEFSRPDRAYGYTF. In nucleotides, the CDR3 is TGTGCTAGTGGTTTAGAATTTTCGAGGCCTGACAGGGCCTATGGCTACACCTTC.

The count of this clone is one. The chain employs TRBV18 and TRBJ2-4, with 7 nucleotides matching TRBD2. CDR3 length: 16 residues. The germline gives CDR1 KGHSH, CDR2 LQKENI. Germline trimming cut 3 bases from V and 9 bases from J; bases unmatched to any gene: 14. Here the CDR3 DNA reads TGTGCCAGCTCACCCTACTCTTCGGGGGGAATCCCCATTCAGTACTTC. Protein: CASSPYSSGGIPIQYF.

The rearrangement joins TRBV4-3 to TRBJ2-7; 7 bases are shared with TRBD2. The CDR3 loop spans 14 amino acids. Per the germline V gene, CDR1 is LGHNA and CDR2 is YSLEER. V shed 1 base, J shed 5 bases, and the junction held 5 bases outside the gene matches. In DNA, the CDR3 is TGCGCCAGCAGCCAAGGGACGGGGGGAGACGAGCAGTACTTC. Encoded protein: CASSQGTGGDEQYF.

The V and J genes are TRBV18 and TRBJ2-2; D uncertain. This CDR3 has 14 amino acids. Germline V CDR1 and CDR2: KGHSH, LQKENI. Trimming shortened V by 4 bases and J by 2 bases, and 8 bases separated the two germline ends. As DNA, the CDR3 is TGTGCCAGCTCACTACCCAGTAACACCGGGGAGCTGTTTTTT. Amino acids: CASSLPSNTGELFF.

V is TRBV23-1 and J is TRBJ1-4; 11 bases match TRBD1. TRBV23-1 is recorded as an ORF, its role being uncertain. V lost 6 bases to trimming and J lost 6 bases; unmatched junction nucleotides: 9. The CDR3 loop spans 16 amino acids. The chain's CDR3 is CASSLDPGQGDEKLFF. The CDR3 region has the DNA TGCGCCAGCAGCCTAGATCCGGGACAGGGGGATGAAAAACTGTTTTTT.

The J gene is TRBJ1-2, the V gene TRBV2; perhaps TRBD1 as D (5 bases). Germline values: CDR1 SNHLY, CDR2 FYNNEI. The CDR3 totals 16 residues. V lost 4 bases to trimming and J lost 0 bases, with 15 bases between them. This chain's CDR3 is CASSGQGRGANYGYTF. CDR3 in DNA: TGTGCCAGCAGTGGCCAGGGTCGGGGGGCTAACTATGGCTACACCTTC.

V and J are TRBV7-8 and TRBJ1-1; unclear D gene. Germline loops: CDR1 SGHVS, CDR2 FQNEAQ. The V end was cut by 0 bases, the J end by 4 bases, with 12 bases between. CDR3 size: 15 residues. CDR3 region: CASSLAWRVSTEAFF. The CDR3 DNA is TGTGCCAGCAGCTTAGCCTGGAGGGTGAGCACTGAAGCTTTCTTT.

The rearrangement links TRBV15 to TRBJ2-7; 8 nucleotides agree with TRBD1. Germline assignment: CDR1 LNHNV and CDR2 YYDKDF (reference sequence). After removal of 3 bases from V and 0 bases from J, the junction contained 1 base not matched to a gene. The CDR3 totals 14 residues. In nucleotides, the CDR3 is TGTGCCACCAGCAGTGACAGGGGCTCCTACGAGCAGTACTTC. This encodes CATSSDRGSYEQYF.

CDR3 residues: CASSQGQGSLMNTEAFF. The DNA for the CDR3 is TGTGCCAGCAGCCAAGGGCAGGGAAGCCTCATGAACACTGAAGCTTTCTTT. V gene TRBV14 combines with J gene TRBJ1-1, with a possible D match to TRBD1 (5 bases). Germline V gene sequence: CDR1 SGHDN, CDR2 FVKESK. The CDR3 has 17 amino acids. V lost 1 base, J lost 0 bases, and 15 bases lay in between.

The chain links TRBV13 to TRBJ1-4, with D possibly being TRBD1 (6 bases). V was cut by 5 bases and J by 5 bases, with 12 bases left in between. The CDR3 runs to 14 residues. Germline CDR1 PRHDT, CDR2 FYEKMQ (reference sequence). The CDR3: CASSAGERNEKLFF. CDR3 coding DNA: TGTGCCAGCAGCGCAGGGGAACGAAATGAAAAACTGTTTTTT.

Here the CDR3 reads CASSIGGGRTEAFF. The CDR3 coding sequence is TGTGCCAGTAGTATAGGTGGGGGCAGGACTGAAGCTTTCTTT. J is TRBJ1-1 and V is TRBV19; D is possibly TRBD1 (6 bases). In germline, CDR1 is LNHDA, CDR2 SQIVND (reference sequence). The V gene lost 1 base and the J gene lost 5 bases, with 11 bases spanning the gap. This CDR3 spans 14 amino acids.

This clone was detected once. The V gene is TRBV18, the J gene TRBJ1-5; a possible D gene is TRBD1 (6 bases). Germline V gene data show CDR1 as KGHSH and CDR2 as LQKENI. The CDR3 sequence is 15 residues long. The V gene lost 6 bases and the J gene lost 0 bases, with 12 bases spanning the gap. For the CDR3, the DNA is TGTGCCAGCTCGGAACGGACAGTTAGCAATCAGCCCCAGCATTTT. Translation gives CASSERTVSNQPQHF.

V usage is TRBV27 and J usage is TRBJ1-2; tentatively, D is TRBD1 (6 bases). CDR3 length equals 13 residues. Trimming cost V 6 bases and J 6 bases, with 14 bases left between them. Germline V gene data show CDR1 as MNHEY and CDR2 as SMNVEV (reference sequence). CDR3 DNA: TGTGCCAGCAGATATCCGAAGGGGGATGGCTACACCTTC. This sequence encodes CASRYPKGDGYTF.

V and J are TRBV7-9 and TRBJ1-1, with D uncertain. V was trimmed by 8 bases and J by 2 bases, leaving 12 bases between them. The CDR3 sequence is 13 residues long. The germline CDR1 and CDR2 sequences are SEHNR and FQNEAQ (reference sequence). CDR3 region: CASRASSNTEAFF. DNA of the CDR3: TGTGCCAGCCGAGCCTCTAGCAACACTGAAGCTTTCTTT.

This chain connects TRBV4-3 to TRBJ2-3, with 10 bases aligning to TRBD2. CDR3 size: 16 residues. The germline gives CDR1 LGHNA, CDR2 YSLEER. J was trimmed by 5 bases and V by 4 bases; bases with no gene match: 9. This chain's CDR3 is CASSPDLAGGGDTQYF. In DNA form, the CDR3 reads TGCGCCAGCAGCCCAGACTTAGCGGGGGGTGGAGATACGCAGTATTTT.

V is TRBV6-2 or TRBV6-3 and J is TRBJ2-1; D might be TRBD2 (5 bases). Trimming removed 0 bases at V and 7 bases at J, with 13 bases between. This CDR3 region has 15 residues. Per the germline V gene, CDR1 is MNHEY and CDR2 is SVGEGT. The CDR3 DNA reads TGTGCCAGCAGTTACTCGTCCCGGAGCGGTAATGAGCAGTTCTTC. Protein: CASSYSSRSGNEQFF.

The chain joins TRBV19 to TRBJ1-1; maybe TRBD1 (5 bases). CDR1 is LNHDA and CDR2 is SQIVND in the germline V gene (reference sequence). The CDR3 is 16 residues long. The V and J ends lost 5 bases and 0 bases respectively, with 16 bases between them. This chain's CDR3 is CASSLLSGPMNTEAFF. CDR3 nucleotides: TGTGCCAGTAGTCTCCTTTCAGGGCCAATGAACACTGAAGCTTTCTTT.

CDR3 in DNA: TGTGCCAGAAGCTTGGGCAGGGGGCAGAATCAGCCCCAGCATTTT. This gives the protein CARSLGRGQNQPQHF. The genes are TRBV5-3 and TRBJ1-5; 8 bases align to TRBD1. TRBV5-3 is known as an ORF, though its function is uncertain. With 0 bases clipped from V and 4 bases from J, the junction kept 3 bases outside the gene matches. This CDR3 has 15 amino acids.

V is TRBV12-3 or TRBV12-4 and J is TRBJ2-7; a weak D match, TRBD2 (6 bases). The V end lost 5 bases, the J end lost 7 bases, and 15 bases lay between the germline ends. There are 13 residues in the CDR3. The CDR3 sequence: CASSDGTAGEQYF. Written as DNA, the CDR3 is TGTGCCAGCAGTGACGGGACCGCGGGAGAGCAGTACTTC.

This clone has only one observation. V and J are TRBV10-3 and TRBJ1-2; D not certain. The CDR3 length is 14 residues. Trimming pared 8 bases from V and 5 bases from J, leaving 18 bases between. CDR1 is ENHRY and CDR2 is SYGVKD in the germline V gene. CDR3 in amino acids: CAISAGGIVYGYTF. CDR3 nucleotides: TGTGCCATCTCCGCGGGTGGGATAGTTTATGGCTACACCTTC.

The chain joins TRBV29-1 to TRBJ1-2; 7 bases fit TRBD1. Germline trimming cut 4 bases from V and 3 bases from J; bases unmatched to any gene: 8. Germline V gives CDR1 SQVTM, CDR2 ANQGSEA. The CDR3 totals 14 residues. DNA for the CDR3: TGCAGCGTTGTAGTGACAGGGCGGGACTATGGCTACACCTTC. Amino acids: CSVVVTGRDYGYTF. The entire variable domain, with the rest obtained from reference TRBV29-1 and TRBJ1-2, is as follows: SAVISQKPSRDICQRGTSLTIQCQVDSQVTMMFWYRQQPGQSLTLIATANQGSEATYESGFVIDKFPISRPNLTFSTLTVSNMSPEDSSIYLCSVVVTGRDYGYTFGSGTRLTVV.

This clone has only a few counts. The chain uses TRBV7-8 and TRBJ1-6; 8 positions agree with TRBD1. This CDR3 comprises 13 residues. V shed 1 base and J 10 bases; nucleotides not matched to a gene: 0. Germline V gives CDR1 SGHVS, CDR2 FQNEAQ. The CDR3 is CASSLGQGSPLHF. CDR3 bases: TGTGCCAGCAGCTTAGGACAGGGGTCACCCCTCCACTTT.

The CDR3 nucleotides are TGCGCCAGCAGCTTACGACTAGCGGGAGGTCTTGGCACAGATACGCAGTATTTT. Translated, it gives CASSLRLAGGLGTDTQYF. The genes are TRBV5-1 and TRBJ2-3; 13 bases align to TRBD2. Germline assignment: CDR1 SGHRS and CDR2 YFSETQ. V shed 2 bases and J 1 base; nucleotides not matched to a gene: 7. CDR3 length: 18 amino acids.

The CDR3 DNA follows: TGTGCCAGCTCCCTACTGGAGGGTGGCGAGCAGTACTTC. This codes for CASSLLEGGEQYF. The chain joins TRBV18 to TRBJ2-7; a weak D match, TRBD2 (6 bases). The V gene's germline CDR1 is KGHSH and CDR2 LQKENI. This CDR3 region has 13 residues. The germline V and J ends were trimmed by 6 bases and 6 bases, with 15 bases remaining between them.

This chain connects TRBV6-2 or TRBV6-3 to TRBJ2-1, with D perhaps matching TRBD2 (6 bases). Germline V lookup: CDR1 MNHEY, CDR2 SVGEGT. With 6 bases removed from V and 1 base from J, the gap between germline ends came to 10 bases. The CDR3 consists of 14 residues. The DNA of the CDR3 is TGTGCCAGCAGCCTACTAGCTTCCTACAATGAGCAGTTCTTC. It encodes CASSLLASYNEQFF.

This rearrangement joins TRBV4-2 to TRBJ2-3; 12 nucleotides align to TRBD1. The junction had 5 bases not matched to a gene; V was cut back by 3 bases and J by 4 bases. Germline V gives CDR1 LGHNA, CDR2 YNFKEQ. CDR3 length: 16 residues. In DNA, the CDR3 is TGTGCCAGCAGCCAGGGGGACAGGGGGCTTCCAGATACGCAGTATTTT. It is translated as CASSQGDRGLPDTQYF.

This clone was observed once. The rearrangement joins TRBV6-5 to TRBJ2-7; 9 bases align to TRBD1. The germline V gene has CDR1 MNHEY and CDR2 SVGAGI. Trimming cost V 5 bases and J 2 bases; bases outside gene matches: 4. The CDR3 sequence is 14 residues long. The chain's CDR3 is CASSRQGVTYEQYF. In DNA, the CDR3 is TGTGCCAGCAGTCGACAGGGGGTAACCTACGAGCAGTACTTC.

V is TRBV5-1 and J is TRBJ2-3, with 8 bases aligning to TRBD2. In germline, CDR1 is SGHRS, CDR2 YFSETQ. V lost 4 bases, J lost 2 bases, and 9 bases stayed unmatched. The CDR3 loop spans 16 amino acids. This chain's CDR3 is CASSPRTSFPTDTQYF. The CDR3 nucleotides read TGCGCCAGCAGCCCCCGGACTAGCTTCCCCACAGATACGCAGTATTTT. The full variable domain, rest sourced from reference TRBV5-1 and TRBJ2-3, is KAGVTQTPRYLIKTRGQQVTLSCSPISGHRSVSWYQQTPGQGLQFLFEYFSETQRNKGNFPGRFSGRQFSNSRSEMNVSTLELGDSALYLCASSPRTSFPTDTQYFGPGTRLTVL.

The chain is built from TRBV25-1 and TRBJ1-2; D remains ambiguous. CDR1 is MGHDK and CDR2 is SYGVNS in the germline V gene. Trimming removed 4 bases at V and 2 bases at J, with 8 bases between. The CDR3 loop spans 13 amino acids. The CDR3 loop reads CASSVSRNYGYTF. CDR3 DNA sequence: TGTGCCAGCAGTGTTAGCAGAAACTATGGCTACACCTTC.

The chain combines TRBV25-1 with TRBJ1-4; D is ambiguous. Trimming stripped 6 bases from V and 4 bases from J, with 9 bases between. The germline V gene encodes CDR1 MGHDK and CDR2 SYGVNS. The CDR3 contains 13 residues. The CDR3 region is CASRGRVNEKLFF. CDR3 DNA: TGTGCCAGCAGGGGCAGAGTTAATGAAAAACTGTTTTTT.